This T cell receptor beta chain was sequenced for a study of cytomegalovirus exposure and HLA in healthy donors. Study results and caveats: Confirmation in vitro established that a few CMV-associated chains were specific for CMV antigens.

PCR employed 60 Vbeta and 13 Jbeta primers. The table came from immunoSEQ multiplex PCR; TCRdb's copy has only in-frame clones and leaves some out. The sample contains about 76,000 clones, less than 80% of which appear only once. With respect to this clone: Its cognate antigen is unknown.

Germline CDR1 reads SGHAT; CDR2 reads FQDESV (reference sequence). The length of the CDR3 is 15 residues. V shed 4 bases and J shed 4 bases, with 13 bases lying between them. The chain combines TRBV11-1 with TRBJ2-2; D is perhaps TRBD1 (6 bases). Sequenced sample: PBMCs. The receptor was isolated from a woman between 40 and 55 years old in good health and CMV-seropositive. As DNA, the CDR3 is TGTGCCAGCAGCTACAGGGAAGTGAGCACCGGGGAGCTGTTTTTT. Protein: CASSYREVSTGELFF. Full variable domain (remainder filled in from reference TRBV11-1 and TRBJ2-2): EAEVAQSPRYKITEKSQAVAFWCDPISGHATLYWYRQILGQGPELLVQFQDESVVDDSQLPKDRFSAERLKGVDSTLKIQPAELGDSAMYLCASSYREVSTGELFFGEGSRLTVL.